This T cell receptor (beta chain) was profiled in a study of blood T cell repertoires in COVID-19. CDR3 size: 15 residues. From germline, CDR1 is SGHRS and CDR2 YFSETQ. J gave up 2 bases and V 7 bases, and 9 bases lay outside the gene matches. As processed by the authors: Reference gene primer amplification in the assay estimated nucleated cell counts. Clones were read by immunoSEQ multiplex PCR, and TCRdb kept only the in-frame ones, dropping some. V, J and clone size derive from that table, while D and trimming were established from the DNA sequence. The table includes around 100,000 clones, over 75% detected once.

The rearrangement links TRBV5-1 to TRBJ1-3, with 7 positions matching TRBD1. The sample was peripheral blood. This clonotype originated in a man aged 45-65 years with acute or convalescent COVID-19. CDR3 nucleotides: TGCGCCAGCGGTCAGACAGGGACGGCTGGAAACACCATATATTTT. This sequence encodes CASGQTGTAGNTIYF.